This T cell receptor beta chain emerged from a study of OX40 agonist ivuxolimab in advanced cancers. About the study as a whole: The costimulatory receptor OX40 (CD134) was targeted by ivuxolimab, a fully human IgG2 agonistic monoclonal antibody. Intravenous ivuxolimab was administered to patients every 2 weeks at six dose levels: 0.01, 0.1, 0.3, 1.5, 3 and 10 mg/kg. Of the roughly 51 dose-escalation patients, hepatocellular carcinoma was present in about 20, melanoma in about 15, renal cell carcinoma in 9 and head and neck cancer in 9. A male proportion of 82.7% and a mean age of around 60 years, ranging from about 23 to 90, were recorded for the dose-escalation cohort. Prior anti-PD-1, anti-PD-L1 or anti-CTLA-4 therapy was permitted, and checkpoint inhibitors had been received by about 37% of dose-escalation patients. Three dose-escalation patients achieved partial responses, one with hepatocellular carcinoma and two with cutaneous melanoma. The purpose of peripheral TCRbeta sequencing was to test whether ivuxolimab changed TCR sequence diversity and led to clonal T-cell expansion. The paper covers the monotherapy dose-escalation part of the phase I ivuxolimab trial, which included N of about 50 patients. Results and caveats for the whole study, not just this receptor: At doses of 0.1 to 3.0 mg/kg, clonal expansion of both CD4+ and CD8+ T cells in blood was seen between baseline and week 6. Which antigens the clonally expanded peripheral T cells were specific for was not determined. After ivuxolimab, expanded clones were on average more numerous among CD8+ T cells than among CD4+ T cells. Low levels of normalized T-cell clonal expansion were also seen in some patients who did not respond. Partial responders in the 0.1-3.0 mg/kg groups had among the lowest normalized peripheral clonal expansion, especially among CD8+ T cells.

Patients with a history of autoimmune disease or receiving systemic immunosuppression were excluded from the trial. Peripheral blood for TCR sequencing was collected from all dose cohorts at baseline, on cycle 4 day 1, and on cycle 7 day 1. The samples were drawn from a first-in-human, open-label, multicenter phase I dose-escalation trial of ivuxolimab. Adults with locally advanced or metastatic melanoma, renal cell carcinoma, hepatocellular carcinoma or head and neck squamous cell carcinoma were enrolled in the trial. CD4+ and CD8+ T cells were sorted separately from peripheral blood before TCR sequencing. The germline V gene yields SGHTS for CDR1 and YDEGEE for CDR2. V is pared back by 0 bases and J by 1 base, with 14 bases lying between the germline termini. The CDR3 runs 17 residues from the cysteine to the phenylalanine. Only CDR3 DNA is held: 51 bases, read in frame from base 1. To sequence the TCRbeta CDR3 region, genomic DNA was isolated from the sorted cells. The immunoSEQ Assay was used to sequence the TCRbeta CDR3 regions. TCRdb took over this immuneACCESS table, retaining in-frame rearrangements with V and J assigned. Such tables are incomplete; in checked studies, under half of the missing clones stem from an unresolved V gene, and the remainder is unexplained. The sample yields approximately 70,000 clones; around 83% were counted once. The ten largest account for around 1.4% of the sample.

Of note for this clone: Its antigen remains unidentified. No base qualities exist here, and no much larger clone lies one base off it.

The chain joins TRBV5-8 to TRBJ2-1; a tentative D match to TRBD1 spans 6 bases. This clonotype originated in an adult with an advanced solid tumor such as melanoma, head and neck, liver or kidney cancer. Source: CD4+ or CD8+ T cells sorted from blood, taken in a trial of the OX40 agonist ivuxolimab. The CDR3 protein is CASSLARGSWSYNEQFF. The nucleotide sequence is given as TGTGCCAGCAGCTTGGCCAGGGGATCTTGGTCCTACAATGAGCAGTTCTTC.